Reported below is one T cell receptor (beta chain). Method: immunoSEQ multiplex PCR; TCRdb's copy keeps in-frame clones and lacks some. The sample has roughly 20,000 clones, 89% seen once. With 6 bases clipped from V and 4 bases from J, the junction kept 5 bases outside the gene matches. CDR1 and CDR2 (germline): MDHEN, SYDVKM. CDR3 length equals 14 residues. This specimen comes from a study of blood T cell repertoires in COVID-19. The specimen sequenced was peripheral blood. The clonotype originates from a human donor in a cohort sampled during active COVID-19. The chain uses TRBV28 and TRBJ1-4, with 7 positions matching TRBD1. The DNA of the CDR3 is TGTGCCAGCAGGGGGGACAGCTTTAATGAAAAACTGTTTTTT. As protein: CASRGDSFNEKLFF.